Reported below is one T cell receptor beta chain. Its specificity is unknown. CDR3 length: 16 residues. Germline values: CDR1 SGDLS, CDR2 YYNGEE. The V segment lost 0 bases and the J segment 7 bases; nucleotides outside the gene matches: 8. This sample is part of a study of T-cell memory formation after mild COVID-19. Findings of the study overall: The study found balanced CD4/CD8 in clones contracting day 15 to 85 and a CD4+ lean in later expanders. Mainly in CM and EM were contracting CD4+ clones; CD8+ were in EMRA.

TCRdb reprocessed the 5' RACE reads via MiXCR and lists one record per CDR3 protein. The sample holds fewer than 550,000 distinct CDR3 sequences, around 20% seen once. V usage is TRBV9 and J usage is TRBJ2-1; 9 bases fit TRBD2. The origin of this receptor is an adult woman who had mild COVID-19 (a few samples of this study predate the infection). Cell type and time point are not known. The sequencing sample was made of PBMCs or a T cell subset sorted from them (not recorded which). CDR3 sequence: CASSVGGLAGRNEQFF. DNA of the CDR3: TGTGCCAGCAGCGTAGGGGGCCTAGCGGGGCGGAATGAGCAGTTCTTC.